The present T cell receptor (beta chain) was sequenced within a study of identical twins. Trimming pared 1 base from V and 9 bases from J, leaving 7 bases between. Germline V gene data show CDR1 as MGHRA and CDR2 as YSYEKL. This CDR3 has 12 amino acids. TCRdb re-analysed the 5' RACE reads in MiXCR, keeping a single row per CDR3 protein. The sample has around 340,000 distinct CDR3 sequences, 9% to 15% seen once. In this sample, this clonotype turned up many times. These data are also associated with another study on yellow fever vaccine responses in identical twins.

This TCR came from a woman under 30 in good health. Sequencing was performed on CD8+ T cells sorted from blood. V and J are TRBV4-1 and TRBJ2-1, with unresolved D. The CDR3 sequence is CASSQVSTEQFF. The CDR3 nucleotides read TGCGCCAGCAGCCAAGTCAGTACTGAGCAGTTCTTC.